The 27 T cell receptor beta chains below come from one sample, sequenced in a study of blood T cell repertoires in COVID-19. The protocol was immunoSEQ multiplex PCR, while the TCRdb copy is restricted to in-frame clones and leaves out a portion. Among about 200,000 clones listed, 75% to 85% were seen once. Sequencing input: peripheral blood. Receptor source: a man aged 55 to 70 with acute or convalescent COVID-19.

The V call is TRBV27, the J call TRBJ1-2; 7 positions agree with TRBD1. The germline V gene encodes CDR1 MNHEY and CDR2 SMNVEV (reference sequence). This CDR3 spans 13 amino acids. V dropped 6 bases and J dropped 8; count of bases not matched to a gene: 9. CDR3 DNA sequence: TGTGCCAGCAGCCTCGACAGGGAGTACGGCTACACCTTC. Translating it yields CASSLDREYGYTF.

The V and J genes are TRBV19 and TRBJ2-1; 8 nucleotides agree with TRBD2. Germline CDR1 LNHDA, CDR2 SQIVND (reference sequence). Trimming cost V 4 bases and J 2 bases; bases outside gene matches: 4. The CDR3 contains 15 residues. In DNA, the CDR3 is TGTGCCAGTAGTAGCCTAGCGGGCACCTACAATGAGCAGTTCTTC. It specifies CASSSLAGTYNEQFF.

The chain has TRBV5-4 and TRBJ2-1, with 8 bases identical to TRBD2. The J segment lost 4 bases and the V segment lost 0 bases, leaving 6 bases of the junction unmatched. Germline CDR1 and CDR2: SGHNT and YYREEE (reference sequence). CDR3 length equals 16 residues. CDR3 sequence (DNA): TGTGCCAGCAGCTTGGGGACTAGCAAAAAATACAATGAGCAGTTCTTC. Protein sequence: CASSLGTSKKYNEQFF.

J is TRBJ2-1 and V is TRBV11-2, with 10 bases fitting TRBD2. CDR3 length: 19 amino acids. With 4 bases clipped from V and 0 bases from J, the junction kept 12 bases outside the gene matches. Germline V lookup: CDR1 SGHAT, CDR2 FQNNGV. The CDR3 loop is CASSYDATSGTLSYNEQFF. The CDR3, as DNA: TGTGCCAGCAGCTATGACGCCACTAGCGGGACCCTCTCCTACAATGAGCAGTTCTTC.

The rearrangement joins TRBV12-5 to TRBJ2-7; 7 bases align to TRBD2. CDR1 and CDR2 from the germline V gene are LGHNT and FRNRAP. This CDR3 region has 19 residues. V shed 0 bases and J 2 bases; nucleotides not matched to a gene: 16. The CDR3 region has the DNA TGTGCTAGTGGTTTGGTACACTACCGGGGGAGGGCCCCGACCTACGAGCAGTACTTC. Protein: CASGLVHYRGRAPTYEQYF.

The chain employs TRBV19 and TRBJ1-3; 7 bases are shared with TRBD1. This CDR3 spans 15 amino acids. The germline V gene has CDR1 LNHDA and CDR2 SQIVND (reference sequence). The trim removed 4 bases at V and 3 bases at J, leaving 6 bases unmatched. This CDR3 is CASSKTGRIGNTIYF. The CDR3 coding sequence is TGTGCCAGTAGTAAGACAGGGCGGATTGGAAACACCATATATTTT.

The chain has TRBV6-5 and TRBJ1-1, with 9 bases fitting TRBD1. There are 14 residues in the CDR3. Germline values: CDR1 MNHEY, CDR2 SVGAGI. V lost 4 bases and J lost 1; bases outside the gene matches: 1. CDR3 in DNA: TGTGCCAGCAGTTGGGGACAGGGGAACACTGAAGCTTTCTTT. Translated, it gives CASSWGQGNTEAFF.

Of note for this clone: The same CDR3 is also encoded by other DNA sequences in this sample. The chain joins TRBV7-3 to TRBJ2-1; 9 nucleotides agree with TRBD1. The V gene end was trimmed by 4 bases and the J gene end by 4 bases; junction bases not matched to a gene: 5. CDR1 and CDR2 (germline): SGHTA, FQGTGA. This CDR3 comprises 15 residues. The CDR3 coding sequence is TGTGCCAGCAGCTCCGGGACAGGGAGTTACAATGAGCAGTTCTTC. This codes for CASSSGTGSYNEQFF.

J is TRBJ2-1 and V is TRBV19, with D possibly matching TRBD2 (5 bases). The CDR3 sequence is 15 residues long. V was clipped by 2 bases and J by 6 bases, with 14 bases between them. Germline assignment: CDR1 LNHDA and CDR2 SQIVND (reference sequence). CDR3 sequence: CASSISIGESNEQFF. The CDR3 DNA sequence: TGTGCCAGTAGTATAAGCATCGGGGAGTCCAATGAGCAGTTCTTC.

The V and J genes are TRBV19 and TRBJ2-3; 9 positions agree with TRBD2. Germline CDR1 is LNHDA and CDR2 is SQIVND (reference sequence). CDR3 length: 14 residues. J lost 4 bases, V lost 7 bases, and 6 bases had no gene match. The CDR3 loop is CASTGREGADTQYF. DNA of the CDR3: TGTGCCAGTACGGGGCGGGAGGGGGCAGATACGCAGTATTTT.

As DNA, the CDR3 is TGTGCCAGCAGCTCCCGGGACAGGGGACCCAATGAGCAGTTCTTC. Translated, it gives CASSSRDRGPNEQFF. This chain uses TRBV5-4 with TRBJ2-1; 10 bases match TRBD1. This CDR3 has 15 residues. V lost 3 bases to trimming and J lost 6 bases; unmatched junction nucleotides: 6. Germline assignment: CDR1 SGHNT and CDR2 YYREEE (reference sequence).

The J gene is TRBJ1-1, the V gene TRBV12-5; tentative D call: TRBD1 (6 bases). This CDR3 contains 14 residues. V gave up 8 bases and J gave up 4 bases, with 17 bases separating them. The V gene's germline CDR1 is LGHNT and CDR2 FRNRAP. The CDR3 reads CASKERGGSTEAFF. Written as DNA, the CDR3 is TGTGCTAGTAAGGAGAGGGGGGGGTCCACTGAAGCTTTCTTT. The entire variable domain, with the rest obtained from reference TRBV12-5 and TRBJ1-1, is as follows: DARVTQTPRHKVTEMGQEVTMRCQPILGHNTVFWYRQTMMQGLELLAYFRNRAPLDDSGMPKDRFSAEMPDATLATLKIQPSEPRDSAVYFCASKERGGSTEAFFGQGTRLTVV.

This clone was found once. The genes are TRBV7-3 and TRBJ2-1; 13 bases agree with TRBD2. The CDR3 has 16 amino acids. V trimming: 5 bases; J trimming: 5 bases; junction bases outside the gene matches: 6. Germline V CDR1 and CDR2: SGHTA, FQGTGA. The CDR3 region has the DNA TGTGCCAGCAGCCGGGGACTAGCGGGGAGAAACAATGAGCAGTTCTTC. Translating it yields CASSRGLAGRNNEQFF.

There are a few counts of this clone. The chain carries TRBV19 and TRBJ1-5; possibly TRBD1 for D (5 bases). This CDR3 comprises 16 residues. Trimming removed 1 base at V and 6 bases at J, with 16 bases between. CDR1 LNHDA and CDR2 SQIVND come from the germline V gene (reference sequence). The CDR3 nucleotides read TGTGCCAGTAGTATAGCTAGGCAGACAGTCGGTCAGCCCCAGCATTTT. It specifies CASSIARQTVGQPQHF.

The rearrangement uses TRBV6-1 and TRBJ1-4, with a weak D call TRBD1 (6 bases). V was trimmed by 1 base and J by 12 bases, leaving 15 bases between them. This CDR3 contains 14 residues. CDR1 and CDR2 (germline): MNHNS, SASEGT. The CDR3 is CASSEGGLSGELFF. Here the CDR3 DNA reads TGTGCCAGCAGTGAAGGGGGGCTCAGCGGAGAACTGTTTTTT.

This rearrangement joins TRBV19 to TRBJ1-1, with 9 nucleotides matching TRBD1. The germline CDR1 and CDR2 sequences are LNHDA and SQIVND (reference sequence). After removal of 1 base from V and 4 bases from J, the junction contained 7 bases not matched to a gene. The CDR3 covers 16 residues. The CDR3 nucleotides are TGTGCCAGTAGTATAGTTACAGGGGGCAGTAGCACTGAAGCTTTCTTT. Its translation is CASSIVTGGSSTEAFF.

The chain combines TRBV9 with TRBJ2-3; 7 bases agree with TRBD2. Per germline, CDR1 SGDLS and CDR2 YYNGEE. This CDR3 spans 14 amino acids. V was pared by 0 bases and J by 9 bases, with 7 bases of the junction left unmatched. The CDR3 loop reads CASSVVGGSETQYF. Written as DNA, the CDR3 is TGTGCCAGCAGCGTAGTGGGGGGGAGTGAGACGCAGTATTTT.

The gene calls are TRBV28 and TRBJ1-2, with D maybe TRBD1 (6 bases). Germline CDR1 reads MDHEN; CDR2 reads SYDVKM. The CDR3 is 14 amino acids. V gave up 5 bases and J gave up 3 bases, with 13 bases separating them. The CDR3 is CASSGSQGHYGYTF. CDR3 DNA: TGTGCCAGCAGTGGTTCTCAGGGGCACTATGGCTACACCTTC.

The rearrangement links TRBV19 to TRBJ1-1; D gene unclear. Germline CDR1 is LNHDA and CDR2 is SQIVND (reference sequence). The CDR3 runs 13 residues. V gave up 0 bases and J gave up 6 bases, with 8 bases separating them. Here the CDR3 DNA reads TGTGCCAGTAGTATAGATCTGGGCGCTGAAGCTTTCTTT. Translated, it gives CASSIDLGAEAFF. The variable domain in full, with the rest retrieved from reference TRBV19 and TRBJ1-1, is DGGITQSPKYLFRKEGQNVTLSCEQNLNHDAMYWYRQDPGQGLRLIYYSQIVNDFQKGDIAEGYSVSREKKESFPLTVTSAQKNPTAFYLCASSIDLGAEAFFGQGTRLTVV.

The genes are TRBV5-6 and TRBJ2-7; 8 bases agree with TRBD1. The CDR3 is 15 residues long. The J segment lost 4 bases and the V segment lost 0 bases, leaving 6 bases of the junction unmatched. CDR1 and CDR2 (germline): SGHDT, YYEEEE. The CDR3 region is CASSLAGQGAYEQYF. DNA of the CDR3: TGTGCCAGCAGCTTGGCGGGGCAGGGGGCTTACGAGCAGTACTTC. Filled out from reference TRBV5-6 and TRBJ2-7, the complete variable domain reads DAGVTQSPTHLIKTRGQQVTLRCSPKSGHDTVSWYQQALGQGPQFIFQYYEEEERQRGNFPDRFSGHQFPNYSSELNVNALLLGDSALYLCASSLAGQGAYEQYFGPGTRLTVT.

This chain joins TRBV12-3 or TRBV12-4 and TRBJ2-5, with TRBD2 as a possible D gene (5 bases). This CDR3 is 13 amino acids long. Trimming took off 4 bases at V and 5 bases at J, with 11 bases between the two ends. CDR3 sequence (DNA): TGTGCCAGCAGTTATGTGGGGAGCGAGACCCAGTACTTC. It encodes CASSYVGSETQYF.

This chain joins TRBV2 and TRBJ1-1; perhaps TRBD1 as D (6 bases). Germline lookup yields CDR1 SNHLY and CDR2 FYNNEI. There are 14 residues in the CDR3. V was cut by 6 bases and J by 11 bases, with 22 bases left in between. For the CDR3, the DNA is TGTGCCAGCAGCCCCCCGGACCCCTCCCAGGGGGCTTTCTTT. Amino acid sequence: CASSPPDPSQGAFF.

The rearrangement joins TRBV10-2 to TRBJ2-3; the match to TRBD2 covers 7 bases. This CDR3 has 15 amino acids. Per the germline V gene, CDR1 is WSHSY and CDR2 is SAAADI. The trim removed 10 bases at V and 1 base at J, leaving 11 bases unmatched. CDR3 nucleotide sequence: TGCGCCACCTCCCCCTCAGCGGGGCGCACAGATACGCAGTATTTT. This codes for CATSPSAGRTDTQYF.

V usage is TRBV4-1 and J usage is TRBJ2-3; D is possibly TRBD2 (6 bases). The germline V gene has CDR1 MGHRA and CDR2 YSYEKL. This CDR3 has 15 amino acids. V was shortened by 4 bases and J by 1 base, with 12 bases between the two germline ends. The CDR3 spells CASSPRERGTDTQYF. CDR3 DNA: TGCGCCAGCAGCCCTCGGGAGCGGGGCACAGATACGCAGTATTTT.

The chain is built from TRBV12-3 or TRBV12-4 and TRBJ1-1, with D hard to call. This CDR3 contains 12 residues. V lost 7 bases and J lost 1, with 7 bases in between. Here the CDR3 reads CASTAGNTEAFF. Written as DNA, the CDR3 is TGTGCCAGCACCGCAGGGAACACTGAAGCTTTCTTT.

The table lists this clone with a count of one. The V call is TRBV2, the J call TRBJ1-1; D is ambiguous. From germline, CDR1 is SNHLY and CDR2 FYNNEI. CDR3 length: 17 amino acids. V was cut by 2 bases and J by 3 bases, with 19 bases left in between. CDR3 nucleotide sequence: TGTGCCAGCAGTGAACAAACGCCTGAGATTCTGGACACTGAAGCTTTCTTT. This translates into CASSEQTPEILDTEAFF. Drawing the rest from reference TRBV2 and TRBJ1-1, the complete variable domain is EPEVTQTPSHQVTQMGQEVILRCVPISNHLYFYWYRQILGQKVEFLVSFYNNEISEKSEIFDDQFSVERPDGSNFTLKIRSTKLEDSAMYFCASSEQTPEILDTEAFFGQGTRLTVV.

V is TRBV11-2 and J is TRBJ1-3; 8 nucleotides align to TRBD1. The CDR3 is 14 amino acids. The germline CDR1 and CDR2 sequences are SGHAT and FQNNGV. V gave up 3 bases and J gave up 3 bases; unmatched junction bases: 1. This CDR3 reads CASSLTGDGNTIYF. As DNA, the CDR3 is TGTGCCAGCAGCTTGACAGGGGATGGAAACACCATATATTTT.